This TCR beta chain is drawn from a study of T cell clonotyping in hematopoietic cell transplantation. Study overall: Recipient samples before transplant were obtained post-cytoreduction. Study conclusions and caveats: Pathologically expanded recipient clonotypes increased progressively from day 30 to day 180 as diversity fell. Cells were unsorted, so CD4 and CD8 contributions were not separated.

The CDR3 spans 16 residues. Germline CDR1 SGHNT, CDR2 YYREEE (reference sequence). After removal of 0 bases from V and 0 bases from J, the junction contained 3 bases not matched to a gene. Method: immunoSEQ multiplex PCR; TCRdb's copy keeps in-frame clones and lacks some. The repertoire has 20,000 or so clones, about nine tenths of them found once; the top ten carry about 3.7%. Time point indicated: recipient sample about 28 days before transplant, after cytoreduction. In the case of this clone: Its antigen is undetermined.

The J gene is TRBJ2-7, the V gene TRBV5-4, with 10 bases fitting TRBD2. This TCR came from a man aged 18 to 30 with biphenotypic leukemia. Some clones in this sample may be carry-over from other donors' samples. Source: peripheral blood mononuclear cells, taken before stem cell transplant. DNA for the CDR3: TGTGCCAGCAGCTTGGCCCCTAGCGGGAGCTCCTACGAGCAGTACTTC. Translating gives CASSLAPSGSSYEQYF.